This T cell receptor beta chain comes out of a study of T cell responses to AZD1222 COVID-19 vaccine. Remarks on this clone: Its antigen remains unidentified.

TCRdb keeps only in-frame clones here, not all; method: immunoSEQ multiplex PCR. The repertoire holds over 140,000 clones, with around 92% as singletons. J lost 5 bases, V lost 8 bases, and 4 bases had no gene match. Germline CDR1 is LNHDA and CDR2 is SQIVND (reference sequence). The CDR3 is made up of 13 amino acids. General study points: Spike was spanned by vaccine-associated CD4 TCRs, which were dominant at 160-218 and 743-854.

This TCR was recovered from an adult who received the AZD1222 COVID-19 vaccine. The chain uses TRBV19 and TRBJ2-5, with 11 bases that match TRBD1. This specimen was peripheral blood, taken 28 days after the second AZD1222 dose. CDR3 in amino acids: CASGDRGTETQYF. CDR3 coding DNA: TGTGCCAGTGGGGACAGGGGGACGGAGACCCAGTACTTC.